The rows below give T cell receptor beta chains drawn from one sample of a study of shared clonotypes between healthy human individuals. Libraries were prepared by immunoSEQ multiplex PCR; TCRdb keeps only in-frame clonotypes and omits some of them. The sample yields around 2.1 million clones, 90% to 95% seen once. Sequencing was carried out using naive CD8+ T cells from PBMCs. The receptors originated from a man aged 18 to 29 in good health. Some clones in this sample may be carry-over from other donors' samples. Both conserved end residues are part of each CDR3. The D gene is left open where the match is weak. Size values are once, few and many counts, or a class for expanded clones, and some rows have none.

-,TRBJ2-5,-,TRBV27,CASSFQDPAQETQYF,TGTGCCAGCAGTTTTCAAGATCCAGCCCAAGAGACCCAGTACTTC
-,TRBJ2-1,TRBD2,TRBV7-2,CASSLDGTSGANEQFF,TGTGCCAGCAGCTTAGACGGGACTAGCGGGGCCAATGAGCAGTTCTTC
-,TRBJ1-2,-,TRBV6-1,CASSRELGYTF,TGTGCCAGCAGTCGCGAACTGGGCTACACCTTC
-,TRBJ2-1,TRBD2,TRBV4-3,CASSQLWTSLSYEQFF,TGCGCCAGCAGCCAGTTATGGACTAGCCTCTCGTATGAGCAGTTCTTC
once,TRBJ1-5,-,TRBV9,CASSWGTNQPQHF,TGTGCCAGCAGCTGGGGGACGAATCAGCCCCAGCATTTT
-,TRBJ2-7,TRBD1,TRBV27,CASRYTGGYEQYF,TGTGCCAGCAGGTATACAGGGGGCTACGAGCAGTACTTC
-,TRBJ2-5,-,TRBV7-8,CASSSRVGYNQETQYF,TGTGCCAGCAGCTCCCGGGTCGGCTATAACCAAGAGACCCAGTACTTC
-,TRBJ2-7,TRBD1,TRBV10-3,CAISGGTATVHEQYF,TGTGCCATCAGTGGGGGGACAGCGACTGTACACGAGCAGTACTTC
-,TRBJ2-1,-,TRBV7-2,CASSLGSRDRNEQFF,TGTGCCAGCAGCTTAGGTAGCAGGGATCGAAATGAGCAGTTCTTC
-,TRBJ2-3,-,TRBV15,CATSRDLEGRRFRTDTQYF,TGTGCCACCAGCAGAGATCTCGAGGGCCGTCGATTTCGGACAGATACGCAGTATTTT
-,TRBJ2-7,-,TRBV28,CASSLWENYEQYF,TGTGCCAGCAGTTTATGGGAAAACTACGAGCAGTACTTC
-,TRBJ1-1,-,TRBV30,CAWSGGAGDKAFF,TGTGCCTGGAGTGGCGGGGCAGGAGATAAAGCTTTCTTT
-,TRBJ1-2,-,TRBV7-9,CASSLSFLNYGYTF,TGTGCCAGCAGCTTGTCTTTCCTTAACTATGGCTACACCTTC
-,TRBJ2-1,-,TRBV9,CASSVEKGVTLTYNEQFF,TGTGCCAGCAGCGTAGAAAAAGGGGTTACCTTAACCTACAATGAGCAGTTCTTC
-,TRBJ2-7,-,TRBV7-9,CASRGEGDRGYYEQYF,TGTGCCAGCAGAGGGGAGGGGGACAGAGGCTACTACGAGCAGTACTTC
-,TRBJ2-1,-,TRBV27,CASTLGRGEWNEQFF,TGTGCCAGCACCCTGGGGCGAGGAGAGTGGAATGAGCAGTTCTTC
once,TRBJ2-7,-,TRBV14,CASSQRGYGEQYF,TGTGCCAGCAGCCAAAGGGGATACGGCGAGCAGTACTTC
-,TRBJ2-1,-,TRBV5-6,CASSLGTHEQFF,TGTGCCAGCAGCTTGGGGACGCATGAGCAGTTCTTC
-,TRBJ2-7,-,TRBV27,CASSLFADYEQYF,TGTGCCAGCAGTTTATTTGCCGACTACGAGCAGTACTTC
-,TRBJ2-2,TRBD1,TRBV28,CASSLTGGTSGGELFF,TGTGCCAGCAGTTTGACAGGGGGAACGAGTGGCGGGGAGCTGTTTTTT
-,TRBJ1-3,-,TRBV7-2,CASSLATSGNTIYF,TGTGCCAGCAGCTTAGCCACCTCTGGAAACACCATATATTTT
-,TRBJ2-7,-,TRBV6-1,CASSEGRNGGYEQYF,TGTGCCAGCAGTGAGGGCCGCAATGGCGGCTACGAGCAGTACTTC
-,TRBJ1-2,-,TRBV6-5,CASSSRHSGDYGYTF,TGTGCCAGCAGTAGTCGACACTCGGGGGACTATGGCTACACCTTC
-,TRBJ2-1,TRBD1,TRBV7-9,CASSLGQGAWNEQFF,TGTGCCAGCAGCTTAGGACAGGGGGCTTGGAATGAGCAGTTCTTC
-,TRBJ2-2,-,TRBV5-5,CASSSGYRTARGGELFF,TGTGCCAGCAGCTCGGGTTACCGGACGGCCAGGGGTGGAGAGCTGTTTTTT
-,TRBJ2-7,TRBD2,TRBV5-1,CASSPSQGLAGEQYF,TGCGCCAGCAGCCCATCTCAGGGACTAGCGGGAGAGCAGTACTTC
-,TRBJ2-3,-,TRBV6-5,CASSLRPSRDTQYF,TGTGCCAGCAGTTTACGGCCTTCGCGGGATACGCAGTATTTT
-,TRBJ2-7,TRBD1,TRBV4-2,CASSQIYRDRKIYEQYF,TGTGCCAGCAGCCAGATCTACCGGGACAGAAAGATCTACGAGCAGTACTTC
-,TRBJ2-3,-,TRBV27,CASSLDQATDTQYF,TGTGCCAGCAGCTTAGATCAGGCCACAGATACGCAGTATTTT
once,TRBJ2-1,TRBD2,TRBV11-2,CASSLRGLAGPNEQFF,TGTGCCAGCAGCTTGCGGGGACTAGCGGGACCCAATGAGCAGTTCTTC
-,TRBJ1-1,-,TRBV5-6,CASIKGGRPWGTEAFF,TGTGCCAGCATCAAAGGGGGAAGGCCATGGGGCACTGAAGCTTTCTTT
-,TRBJ2-1,TRBD2,TRBV2,CATLETGKTSGSINEQFF,TGTGCCACCTTGGAAACAGGGAAGACTAGCGGGAGTATAAATGAGCAGTTCTTC
-,TRBJ2-7,-,TRBV13,CASSPPEGLSSYEQYF,TGTGCCAGCAGCCCCCCCGAAGGGCTGAGCTCCTACGAGCAGTACTTC
-,TRBJ2-3,TRBD2,TRBV7-2,CASSFLAGGYTDTQYF,TGTGCCAGCAGCTTCTTAGCGGGCGGATACACAGATACGCAGTATTTT
once,TRBJ1-5,-,TRBV15,CATSRDGGIINQPQHF,TGTGCCACCAGCAGAGATGGGGGGATTATCAATCAGCCCCAGCATTTT
-,TRBJ2-7,-,TRBV30,CAGQQSPGAYEQYF,TGTGCCGGCCAACAGTCCCCGGGGGCTTACGAGCAGTACTTC
-,TRBJ2-5,-,TRBV11-2,CASSPTRLQETQYF,TGTGCCAGCAGCCCCACACGACTACAAGAGACCCAGTACTTC
once,TRBJ1-2,-,TRBV6-5,CASSSPTSQGYTF,TGTGCCAGCAGTTCCCCTACTTCGCAAGGCTACACCTTC
-,TRBJ1-4,-,TRBV7-9,CASSYQGRGRANEKLFF,TGTGCCAGCAGCTACCAAGGACGGGGAAGGGCTAATGAAAAACTGTTTTTT
-,TRBJ2-1,-,TRBV10-1,CASSERGAGEQFF,TGCGCCAGCAGTGAACGGGGGGCAGGTGAGCAGTTCTTC
-,TRBJ2-3,TRBD1,TRBV9,CASSVGQEGTQYF,TGTGCCAGCAGCGTGGGACAGGAGGGTACGCAGTATTTT
-,TRBJ2-2,-,TRBV4-1,CASSQGRVVLGAPNTGELFF,TGCGCCAGCAGCCAAGGCCGAGTAGTGTTGGGGGCCCCGAACACCGGGGAGCTGTTTTTT
-,TRBJ1-1,-,TRBV6-6,CASMKVMNTEAFF,TGTGCCAGCATGAAGGTCATGAACACTGAAGCTTTCTTT
once,TRBJ2-3,TRBD2,TRBV29-1,CSGSSGSATDTQYF,TGCAGCGGCTCTAGCGGGAGCGCCACAGATACGCAGTATTTT
-,TRBJ2-7,-,TRBV10-3,CAIRDTTYEQYF,TGTGCCATCCGGGACACCACCTACGAGCAGTACTTC
-,TRBJ2-1,-,TRBV4-2,CASSPSRVEQFF,TGTGCCAGCAGCCCTTCTAGAGTCGAGCAGTTCTTC
-,TRBJ1-2,-,TRBV9,CASSVATDGYTF,TGTGCCAGCAGCGTAGCTACGGATGGCTACACCTTC
-,TRBJ2-5,TRBD2,TRBV7-3,CASSPSAREGQETQYF,TGTGCCAGCAGCCCCAGCGCAAGGGAGGGGCAAGAGACCCAGTACTTC
-,TRBJ2-7,-,TRBV28,CASRDNALLYEQYF,TGTGCCAGCAGAGATAACGCCCTGCTCTACGAGCAGTACTTC
-,TRBJ2-1,TRBD2,TRBV19,CASSIGLAGSYNEQFF,TGTGCCAGTAGTATAGGATTAGCGGGATCCTACAATGAGCAGTTCTTC
-,TRBJ1-3,-,TRBV10-3,CAIRGTEYSGNTIYF,TGTGCCATCAGAGGGACGGAATACTCTGGAAACACCATATATTTT
few,TRBJ1-1,-,TRBV11-2,CASSPRTQEAFF,TGTGCCAGCAGCCCTAGGACGCAAGAAGCTTTCTTT
-,TRBJ1-1,TRBD1,TRBV7-9,CASSREPGGGGFTEAFF,TGTGCCAGCAGCCGGGAACCAGGGGGCGGAGGTTTCACTGAAGCTTTCTTT